This record concerns one T cell receptor (beta chain) sequence. The data derive from a study of blood T cell repertoires in COVID-19. For the study at large: Samples of COVID-19 (acute and convalescent) were obtained from the United States, Italy and Spain. T cells, B-cell-depleted T cells, or PBMCs supplied cDNA or gDNA.

Study processing details: Cell counts per sample came from amplifying reference gene primers. The repertoire was sequenced with immunoSEQ multiplex PCR; TCRdb's copy has only in-frame clones and lacks some. V, J and clone size reflect that table, while D and trimming were determined from the DNA. The sample yields hundreds of thousands of clones, approximately 89% seen once. One Seattle source followed patients from active infection through their disease course. CDR1 is GTSNPN and CDR2 is SVGIG in the germline V gene (reference sequence). Trimming shortened V by 0 bases and J by 0 bases, and 8 bases separated the two germline ends. This CDR3 has 14 amino acids.

The rearrangement uses TRBV30 and TRBJ1-1; weak D call: TRBD1 (5 bases). The source of this sequence is a woman in her 50s with COVID-19, enrolled during active disease. The sample consisted of peripheral blood. The DNA for the CDR3 is TGTGCCTGGAGTGTAGGGGCCATGAACACTGAAGCTTTCTTT. Encoded protein: CAWSVGAMNTEAFF.